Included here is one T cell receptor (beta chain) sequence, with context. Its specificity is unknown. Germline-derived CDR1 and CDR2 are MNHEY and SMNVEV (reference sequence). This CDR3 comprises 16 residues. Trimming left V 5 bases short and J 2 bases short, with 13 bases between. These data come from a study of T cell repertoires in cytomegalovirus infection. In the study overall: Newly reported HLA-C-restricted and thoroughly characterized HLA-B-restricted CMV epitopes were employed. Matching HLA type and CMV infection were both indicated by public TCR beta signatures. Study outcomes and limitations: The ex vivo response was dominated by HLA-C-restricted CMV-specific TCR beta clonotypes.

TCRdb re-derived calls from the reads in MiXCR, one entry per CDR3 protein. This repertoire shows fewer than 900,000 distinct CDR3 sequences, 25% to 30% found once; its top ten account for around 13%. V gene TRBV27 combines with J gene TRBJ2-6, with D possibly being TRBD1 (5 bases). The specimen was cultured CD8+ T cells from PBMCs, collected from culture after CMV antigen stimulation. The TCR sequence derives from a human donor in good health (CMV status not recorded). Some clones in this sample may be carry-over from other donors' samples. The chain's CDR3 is CASSLVVRAGANVLTF. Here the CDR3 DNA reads TGTGCCAGCAGTCTCGTTGTCAGGGCTGGGGCCAACGTCCTGACTTTC.